This T cell receptor (beta chain) was sequenced for a study of OX40 agonist ivuxolimab in advanced cancers. Study-level information: There were three patients with partial responses, one having hepatocellular carcinoma and two cutaneous melanoma.

The timepoints at which blood was sampled were baseline, cycle 4 day 1, and cycle 7 day 1. The CDR3 totals 18 residues. CDR1 SGHDN and CDR2 FVKESK come from the germline V gene. Unmatched junction bases numbered 6, after V lost 1 base and J lost 0 bases. Assay used: immunoSEQ multiplex PCR; TCRdb lists only in-frame clones, some missing. The sample consists of 20,000 or so clones, about 88% of them appearing once. V gene TRBV14 combines with J gene TRBJ2-2, with 9 nucleotides matching TRBD1. This receptor was identified in an adult with an advanced solid tumor such as melanoma, head and neck, liver or kidney cancer. The sample in question was CD4+ or CD8+ T cells sorted from blood, obtained in a trial of the OX40 agonist ivuxolimab. DNA of the CDR3: TGTGCCAGCAGCCAAGTGACAGGGGGAATTGCGAACACCGGGGAGCTGTTTTTT. This gives the protein CASSQVTGGIANTGELFF.